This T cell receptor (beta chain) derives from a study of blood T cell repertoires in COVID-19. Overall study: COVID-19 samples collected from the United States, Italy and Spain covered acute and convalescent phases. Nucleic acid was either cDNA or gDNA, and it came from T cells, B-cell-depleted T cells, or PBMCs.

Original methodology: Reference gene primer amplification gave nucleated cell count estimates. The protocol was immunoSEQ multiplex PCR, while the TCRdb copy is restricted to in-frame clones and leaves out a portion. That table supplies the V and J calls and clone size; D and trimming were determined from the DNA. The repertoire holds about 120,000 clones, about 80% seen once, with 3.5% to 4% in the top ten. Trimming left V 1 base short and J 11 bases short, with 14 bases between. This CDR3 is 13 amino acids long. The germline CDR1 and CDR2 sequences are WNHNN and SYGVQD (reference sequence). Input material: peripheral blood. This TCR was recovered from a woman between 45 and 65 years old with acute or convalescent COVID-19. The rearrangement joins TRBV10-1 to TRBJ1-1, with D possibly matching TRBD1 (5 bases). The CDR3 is CASSEYHQGLAFF. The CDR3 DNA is TGCGCCAGCAGTGAGTACCACCAGGGCTTGGCTTTCTTT.